This T cell receptor (beta chain) was sequenced during a study of cytomegalovirus exposure and HLA in healthy donors. The study, taken as a whole, reports: Presence/absence analyses took donor sequencing depth as roughly uniform.

This CDR3 has 15 amino acids. V dropped 5 bases and J dropped 8 bases, with 22 bases sitting between them. Germline loops: CDR1 SGHRS, CDR2 YFSETQ. With respect to this clone: Its specificity is not known.

The PCR was carried out with 60 Vbeta primers and 13 Jbeta primers. Produced via immunoSEQ multiplex PCR; TCRdb's table is partial and in-frame only. Among approximately 140,000 clones listed, approximately 82% were seen once. This chain joins TRBV5-1 and TRBJ1-2, with D possibly TRBD1 on 6 matching bases. The origin of this receptor is a man aged 50 or older in good health and CMV-seronegative. Material for sequencing was PBMCs. In DNA form, the CDR3 reads TGCGCCAGCAGTTCGCAAGAGACAGGCACTCAGGGCTACACCTTC. Translating it yields CASSSQETGTQGYTF.